The next 5 T cell receptor beta chains were all read from a single sample in a study of blood T cells in healthy people across ages. Primed by a sample-barcoded 5' primer and a J-beta primer mix, a second PCR proceeded for 7 to 11 cycles. A single record per CDR3 protein comes from TCRdb applying MiXCR to the 5' RACE reads. The table lists roughly 800,000 distinct CDR3 sequences, roughly 64% of them singletons. The sequencing sample was made of blood. These receptors were collected from a young man in good health.

The rearrangement links TRBV2 to TRBJ2-5; D is ambiguous. Judging by the DNA end, TRBJ2-7 fits better; the J call may be wrong. This CDR3 has 14 amino acids. Germline assignment: CDR1 SNHLY and CDR2 FYNNEI. The CDR3 is CASSPPLKLYEQYF. The CDR3 nucleotides read TGTGCCAGCAGTCCGCCACTCAAACTATACGAGCAGTACTTC.

V is TRBV9 and J is TRBJ2-7; no firm D call. This CDR3 contains 13 residues. Germline V gene lookup returns CDR1 SGDLS and CDR2 YYNGEE. Deletions cut 5 bases from V and 3 bases from J, with 12 bases between. CDR3 loop: CASSGNSGYEQYF. DNA of the CDR3: TGTGCCAGCAGTGGGAACAGTGGCTACGAGCAGTACTTC. Based on the CDR3 plus reference TRBV9 and TRBJ2-7, the full variable domain is DSGVTQTPKHLITATGQRVTLRCSPRSGDLSVYWYQQSLDQGLQFLIQYYNGEERAKGNILERFSAQQFPDLHSELNLSSLELGDSALYFCASSGNSGYEQYFGPGTRLTVT.

A note on this clonotype: One base away lies a much larger clone, so this may be a sequencing read error. The rearrangement joins TRBV6-2 or TRBV6-3 to TRBJ2-1; D ambiguous. CDR3 length: 13 amino acids. V was clipped by 8 bases and J by 10 bases, with 18 bases between them. CDR1 and CDR2 from the germline V gene are MNHEY and SVGEGT. CDR3 amino acids: CASRPSGSYEQFF. CDR3 sequence (DNA): TGTGCCAGCCGCCCCTCGGGCTCCTACGAGCAGTTCTTC.

This clonotype was detected a few times. The chain employs TRBV7-2 and TRBJ1-1; D gene unclear. The CDR3 totals 15 residues. V was pared by 6 bases and J by 0 bases, with 14 bases between. Germline loops: CDR1 SGHTA, CDR2 FQGNSA. CDR3 sequence: CASSWAGGMNTEAFF. Here the CDR3 DNA reads TGTGCCAGCAGTTGGGCGGGAGGCATGAACACTGAAGCTTTCTTT.

This clonotype was observed a single time. This chain links TRBV6-2 or TRBV6-3 with TRBJ1-2; no clear D. The CDR3 length is 16 residues. From germline, CDR1 is MNHEY and CDR2 SVGEGT. Between the trimmed V and J ends, which lost 6 bases and 1 base, there was a span of 18 bases. CDR3 amino acids: CASRYSDTGNNYGYTF. CDR3 nucleotide sequence: TGTGCCAGCAGATATTCTGACACGGGAAATAACTATGGCTACACCTTC.